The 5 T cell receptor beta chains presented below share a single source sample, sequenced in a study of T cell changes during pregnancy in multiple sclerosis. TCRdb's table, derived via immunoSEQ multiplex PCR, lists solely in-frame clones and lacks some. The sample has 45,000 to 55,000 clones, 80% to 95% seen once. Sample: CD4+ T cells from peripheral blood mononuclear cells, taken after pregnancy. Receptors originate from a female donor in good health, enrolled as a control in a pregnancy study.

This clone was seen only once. The CDR3 reads CSVNRAGELFF. The CDR3 nucleotides are TGCAGCGTTAACAGGGCCGGGGAGCTGTTTTTT. The V call is TRBV29-1, the J call TRBJ2-2; D perhaps matches TRBD1 (6 bases). The CDR3 length is 11 residues. The germline gives CDR1 SQVTM, CDR2 ANQGSEA. The V end was cut by 5 bases, the J end by 6 bases, with 7 bases between.

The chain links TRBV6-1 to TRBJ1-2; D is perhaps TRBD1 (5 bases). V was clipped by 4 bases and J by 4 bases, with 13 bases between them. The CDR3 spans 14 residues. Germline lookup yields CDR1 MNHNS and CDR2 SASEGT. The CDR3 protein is CASSVGGQTYGYTF. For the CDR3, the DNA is TGTGCCAGCAGTGTGGGAGGACAAACCTATGGCTACACCTTC.

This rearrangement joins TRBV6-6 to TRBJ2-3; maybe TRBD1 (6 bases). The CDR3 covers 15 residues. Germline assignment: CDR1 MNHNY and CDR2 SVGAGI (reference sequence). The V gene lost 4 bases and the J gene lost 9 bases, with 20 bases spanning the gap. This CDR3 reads CASSSLTGKRGTQYF. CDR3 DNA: TGTGCCAGCAGTTCCCTAACGGGGAAGAGGGGGACGCAGTATTTT.

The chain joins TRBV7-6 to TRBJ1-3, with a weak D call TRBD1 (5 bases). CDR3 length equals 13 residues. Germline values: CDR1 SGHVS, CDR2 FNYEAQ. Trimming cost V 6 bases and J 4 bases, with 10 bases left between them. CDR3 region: CASSRSGGNTIYF. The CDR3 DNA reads TGTGCCAGCAGTCGTTCAGGGGGAAACACCATATATTTT.

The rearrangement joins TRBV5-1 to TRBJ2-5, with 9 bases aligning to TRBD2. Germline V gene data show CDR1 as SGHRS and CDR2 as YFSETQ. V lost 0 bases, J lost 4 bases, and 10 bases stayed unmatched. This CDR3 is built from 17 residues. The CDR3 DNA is TGCGCCAGCAGCTTGGGCCCCCGAGGGCGGGGGGGAGAGACCCAGTACTTC. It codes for CASSLGPRGRGGETQYF.